The clone carrying this TCR beta chain occurred a few times. This specimen comes from a study of blood T cell repertoires in COVID-19. Sequencing used immunoSEQ multiplex PCR; TCRdb keeps in-frame clones, though not all of them. In the table there are roughly 170,000 clones, around 87% of which are singletons. This CDR3 contains 16 residues. Germline CDR1 reads SEHNR; CDR2 reads FQNEAQ (reference sequence). Trimming shortened V by 5 bases and J by 4 bases, and 20 bases separated the two germline ends. Material for sequencing was peripheral blood. The V and J genes are TRBV7-9 and TRBJ1-2, with D tentatively TRBD1 (6 bases). The receptor comes from a man aged 40-50 years with active or convalescent COVID-19. The CDR3 loop reads CASSDSGDGQFYGYTF. The CDR3 DNA sequence: TGTGCCAGCAGCGATTCTGGGGATGGACAGTTCTATGGCTACACCTTC.